The 17 T cell receptor beta chains in this list originate from one sample, sequenced in a study of OX40 agonist ivuxolimab in advanced cancers. Method: immunoSEQ multiplex PCR; TCRdb's copy keeps in-frame clones and lacks some. The sample consists of 90,000 to 95,000 clones, approximately 89% of them appearing once. Source: CD4+ or CD8+ T cells sorted from blood, taken in a trial of the OX40 agonist ivuxolimab. The receptors originated from an adult with an advanced solid tumor such as melanoma, head and neck, liver or kidney cancer.

Here the CDR3 DNA reads TGTGCCAGCAGAAACACAGGGGACGACACTGAAGCTTTCTTT. This gives the protein CASRNTGDDTEAFF. This chain uses TRBV6-1 with TRBJ1-1; TRBD1 agrees at 7 bases. CDR1 and CDR2 from the germline V gene are MNHNS and SASEGT. The V segment lost 6 bases and the J segment 3 bases; nucleotides outside the gene matches: 7. CDR3 length equals 14 residues.

This clone showed up just once. The chain is built from TRBV6-5 and TRBJ1-1; D is unclear. CDR3 length: 14 amino acids. V dropped 0 bases and J dropped 5 bases, with 10 bases sitting between them. CDR1 and CDR2 (germline): MNHEY, SVGAGI. This CDR3 is CASSYSPGPTEAFF. Here the CDR3 DNA reads TGTGCCAGCAGTTACTCCCCCGGGCCAACTGAAGCTTTCTTT.

The chain couples TRBV28 to TRBJ2-2, with D tentatively TRBD1 (7 bases). V was cut by 11 bases and J by 4 bases, with 17 bases left in between. This CDR3 is 14 amino acids long. CDR1 and CDR2 from the germline V gene are MDHEN and SYDVKM. The CDR3 DNA follows: TGTGCCGGGGGGACGAGGGGGCCCACCGGGGAGCTGTTTTTT. It is translated as CAGGTRGPTGELFF.

The V call is TRBV29-1, the J call TRBJ2-3, with unresolved D. With 7 bases removed from V and 6 bases from J, the gap between germline ends came to 11 bases. Germline CDR1 reads SQVTM; CDR2 reads ANQGSEA. The CDR3 totals 11 residues. CDR3 in DNA: TGCAGCGCCATGAACCAGGATACGCAGTATTTT. Protein sequence: CSAMNQDTQYF.

The chain recombines TRBV5-6 with TRBJ1-2, with no clear D. Looked up from germline, CDR1 is SGHDT and CDR2 is YYEEEE. CDR3 length equals 15 residues. With 4 bases removed from V and 1 base from J, the gap between germline ends came to 14 bases. In DNA, the CDR3 is TGTGCCAGCAGCATCAAGGGAGGTAGTAACTATGGCTACACCTTC. It specifies CASSIKGGSNYGYTF.

The genes are TRBV9 and TRBJ2-1, with D unclear. The germline CDR1 and CDR2 sequences are SGDLS and YYNGEE. V dropped 0 bases and J dropped 6 bases, with 19 bases sitting between them. The CDR3 spans 17 residues. CDR3 loop: CASSVGIGTENRNEQFF. DNA for the CDR3: TGTGCCAGCAGCGTAGGAATCGGCACCGAGAACCGCAATGAGCAGTTCTTC. Together with reference TRBV9 and TRBJ2-1, the CDR3 gives the full variable domain: DSGVTQTPKHLITATGQRVTLRCSPRSGDLSVYWYQQSLDQGLQFLIQYYNGEERAKGNILERFSAQQFPDLHSELNLSSLELGDSALYFCASSVGIGTENRNEQFFGPGTRLTVL.

This clone showed up just once. The chain uses TRBV28 and TRBJ2-7; a possible D gene is TRBD1 (5 bases). The V end lost 1 base, the J end lost 7 bases, and 26 bases lay between the germline ends. CDR3 size: 18 residues. CDR1 is MDHEN and CDR2 is SYDVKM in the germline V gene. CDR3 bases: TGTGCCAGCAGTTTATCTTTTGACATGACAGACGACCATGAGGAGCAGTACTTC. This gives the protein CASSLSFDMTDDHEEQYF.

The chain employs TRBV11-3 and TRBJ2-1; D might be TRBD2 (5 bases). The CDR3 runs to 12 residues. CDR1 SGHNT and CDR2 YENEEA come from the germline V gene. Trimming took off 2 bases at V and 13 bases at J, with 12 bases between the two ends. Written as DNA, the CDR3 is TGTGCCAGCAGCTTAAGCGGAGGTCAACAGTTCTTC. Amino acids: CASSLSGGQQFF.

The rearrangement links TRBV9 to TRBJ1-1; D not certain. Trimming removed 2 bases from V and 6 bases from J, with 17 bases in between. From germline, CDR1 is SGDLS and CDR2 YYNGEE. The CDR3 is 15 residues long. CDR3 DNA sequence: TGTGCCAGCAGCGTCCAAGACTCTGGCTCAGCTGAAGCTTTCTTT. It is translated as CASSVQDSGSAEAFF.

This sequence joins TRBV9 and TRBJ2-1; D is undetermined. This CDR3 contains 16 residues. V gave up 3 bases and J gave up 0 bases, with 13 bases separating them. Germline V gives CDR1 SGDLS, CDR2 YYNGEE. The CDR3 nucleotides read TGTGCCAGCAGCGCCGAGGTGGTAGGCTCCTACAATGAGCAGTTCTTC. Amino acids: CASSAEVVGSYNEQFF.

The J gene is TRBJ2-3, the V gene TRBV11-3; TRBD2 aligns across 10 bases. Germline values: CDR1 SGHNT, CDR2 YENEEA. With 5 bases clipped from V and 6 bases from J, the junction kept 5 bases outside the gene matches. The CDR3 has 14 amino acids. The CDR3 nucleotides read TGTGCCAGCAGCCCGAGCGGGAGGGGGGATACGCAGTATTTT. Translation: CASSPSGRGDTQYF.

This chain connects TRBV21-1 to TRBJ1-2. TRBV21-1 is annotated as a pseudogene. The CDR3 consists of 17 residues. The CDR3 sequence is CASSQPSGVPPFYGYTF. The DNA of the CDR3 is TGTGCCAGCAGCCAACCCTCCGGGGTTCCTCCTTTTTATGGCTACACCTTC.

The CDR3 here is CASSYSGTGSNTIYF. DNA of the CDR3: TGTGCCAGCAGTTACTCTGGGACAGGGTCAAACACCATATATTTT. The rearrangement links TRBV6-5 to TRBJ1-3, with TRBD1 matching 9 bases. The trim removed 0 bases at V and 6 bases at J, leaving 3 bases unmatched. The CDR3 consists of 15 residues. Looked up from germline, CDR1 is MNHEY and CDR2 is SVGAGI.

This clone was counted between two and nine times. The genes are TRBV10-3 and TRBJ2-1, with 10 bases aligning to TRBD2. The CDR3 runs to 17 residues. CDR1 is ENHRY, CDR2 SYGVKD, per germline. The V and J ends lost 8 bases and 1 base, in that order; junction bases with no gene match: 11. As DNA, the CDR3 is TGTGCCATCGCTGGTACTAGCGGGGACCAATCCTACAATGAGCAGTTCTTC. This encodes CAIAGTSGDQSYNEQFF.

This chain joins TRBV10-2 and TRBJ2-5; 10 nucleotides match TRBD2. The V gene's germline CDR1 is WSHSY and CDR2 SAAADI. V shed 7 bases, J shed 2 bases, and the junction held 7 bases outside the gene matches. The CDR3 runs to 15 residues. CDR3 sequence (DNA): TGCGCCAGCAAGATAGCGGGAGGAGGGCAAGAGACCCAGTACTTC. It codes for CASKIAGGGQETQYF.

This clone has only a few counts. The chain joins TRBV2 to TRBJ2-7, with TRBD1 identical over 10 bases. From germline, CDR1 is SNHLY and CDR2 FYNNEI. After removal of 3 bases from V and 7 bases from J, the junction contained 6 bases not matched to a gene. The CDR3 is 14 residues long. The CDR3 DNA follows: TGTGCCAGCAGTGACGGGACAGGGGTGGGGGAGCAGTACTTC. This sequence encodes CASSDGTGVGEQYF.

This chain links TRBV9 with TRBJ2-3; D perhaps matches TRBD2 (5 bases). The germline V and J ends were trimmed by 4 bases and 0 bases, with 15 bases remaining between them. Germline CDR1 reads SGDLS; CDR2 reads YYNGEE. This CDR3 is 16 amino acids long. This chain's CDR3 is CASSSMGSGSTDTQYF. The CDR3 coding sequence is TGTGCCAGCAGCTCCATGGGAAGCGGAAGCACAGATACGCAGTATTTT.